This TCR beta chain was identified in a study of cytomegalovirus exposure and HLA in healthy donors. On the study more broadly: In a later analysis, it was reported that the 110 or so validation repertoires had been produced on the same platform as the 700 or so repertoires belonging to the first cohort. Findings of the study overall: A classifier reportedly called cytomegalovirus status with high sensitivity and specificity.

The data were produced by immunoSEQ multiplex PCR, yet TCRdb's version contains in-frame clones alone and is incomplete. The data show 220,000 or so clones, 75% to 90% seen once. Of note for this clone: The antigen remains unidentified.

Looked up from germline, CDR1 is SNHLY and CDR2 is FYNNEI. With 3 bases clipped from V and 4 bases from J, the junction kept 3 bases outside the gene matches. The CDR3 runs 14 residues. The rearrangement links TRBV2 to TRBJ1-5; TRBD1 agrees at 7 bases. Sample: PBMCs. The sequence came from a woman between 18 and 29 years old in good health and CMV-seronegative. This CDR3 reads CASSEGQQNQPQHF. CDR3 DNA: TGTGCCAGCAGTGAGGGACAGCAAAATCAGCCCCAGCATTTT.